The clone carrying this T cell receptor beta chain was observed many times. The antigen is not known. Trimming cost V 3 bases and J 0 bases, with 16 bases left between them. This CDR3 is 17 amino acids long. CDR1 is SGHAT and CDR2 is FQDESV in the germline V gene (reference sequence). According to the study, TCR beta libraries were built with iRepertoire HTBI primers and CDR3-region Arm-PCR. TCRdb passed the multiplex PCR reads through MiXCR, listing each CDR3 protein once. The sample holds a few hundred thousand distinct CDR3 sequences, 15% seen once. Stated time point: newly diagnosed GD, antithyroid drugs for less than 3 months. RNA isolated from PBMCs was used to make the TCR library. The sample is drawn from a study of regulatory T cells in long-lasting Graves disease. Whole-study findings and limits: It is possible that accuracy was reduced by the small size of the sample. The study examined only peripheral blood, not thyroid tissue. Persistent Graves' disease cases displayed lower TCR diversity than newly diagnosed ones.

The same sample was also studied in work on T cells in Graves' hyperthyroidism and ophthalmopathy. This second report adds: First-round RT-PCR targeting the TCR CDR3 was performed with the HTBI primer set.

The rearrangement links TRBV11-1 to TRBJ2-3, with D unclear. The material sequenced was peripheral blood mononuclear cells (PBMCs), taken at new diagnosis, from a patient treated with antithyroid drugs. The sequence came from a woman in her forties with Graves disease. The CDR3 sequence: CASSFERTALSTDTQYF. Written as DNA, the CDR3 is TGTGCCAGCAGCTTCGAGAGGACGGCTTTAAGCACAGATACGCAGTATTTT.